These 5 T cell receptor beta chains originate from one sample sequenced in a study of T cell responses to AZD1222 COVID-19 vaccine. Only in-frame clones appear in the TCRdb table, and some are missing; sequencing was by immunoSEQ multiplex PCR. The sample lists 110,000 to 150,000 clones; 85% to 95% were seen once. The sample here was peripheral blood, taken on day 0 of AZD1222 vaccination. These receptors originate from an adult in good health.

This chain links TRBV19 with TRBJ1-5; D unresolved. Germline V lookup: CDR1 LNHDA, CDR2 SQIVND (reference sequence). This CDR3 spans 13 amino acids. The V and J ends lost 1 base and 7 bases respectively, with 8 bases between them. CDR3 sequence reads: CASSIGLVQPQHF. In DNA form, the CDR3 reads TGTGCCAGTAGTATAGGTCTGGTCCAGCCCCAGCATTTT.

The chain recombines TRBV19 with TRBJ2-2; 9 nucleotides line up with TRBD2. CDR1 and CDR2 (germline): LNHDA, SQIVND (reference sequence). V was clipped by 8 bases and J by 1 base; unmatched bases: 2. The CDR3 runs 14 residues. The CDR3 nucleotides read TGTGCCAGTTCGACTAGCGGGAACACCGGGGAGCTGTTTTTT. This codes for CASSTSGNTGELFF.

The chain is built from TRBV6-5 and TRBJ2-7; a possible D gene is TRBD2 (6 bases). The germline gives CDR1 MNHEY, CDR2 SVGAGI. CDR3 length: 15 residues. V lost 6 bases and J 1 base, leaving 16 bases between the germline ends. The DNA of the CDR3 is TGTGCCAGCAGGGCCTGGGTGGGAGGATCCTACGAGCAGTACTTC. It translates to CASRAWVGGSYEQYF.

The chain uses TRBV29-1 and TRBJ2-1; TRBD2 agrees at 8 bases. Germline CDR1 SQVTM, CDR2 ANQGSEA. J lost 8 bases, V lost 3 bases, and 6 bases had no gene match. There are 13 residues in the CDR3. CDR3 in amino acids: CSVDRGRTYEQFF. The DNA of the CDR3 is TGCAGCGTTGATCGCGGGAGGACTTATGAGCAGTTCTTC.

The chain links TRBV28 to TRBJ2-5, with 7 bases identical to TRBD1. The CDR3 spans 15 residues. V trimming: 5 bases; J trimming: 5 bases; junction bases outside the gene matches: 11. Germline values: CDR1 MDHEN, CDR2 SYDVKM. The DNA for the CDR3 is TGTGCCAGCAGTACGATGACAGGGAGCTTCGAGACCCAGTACTTC. It encodes CASSTMTGSFETQYF.